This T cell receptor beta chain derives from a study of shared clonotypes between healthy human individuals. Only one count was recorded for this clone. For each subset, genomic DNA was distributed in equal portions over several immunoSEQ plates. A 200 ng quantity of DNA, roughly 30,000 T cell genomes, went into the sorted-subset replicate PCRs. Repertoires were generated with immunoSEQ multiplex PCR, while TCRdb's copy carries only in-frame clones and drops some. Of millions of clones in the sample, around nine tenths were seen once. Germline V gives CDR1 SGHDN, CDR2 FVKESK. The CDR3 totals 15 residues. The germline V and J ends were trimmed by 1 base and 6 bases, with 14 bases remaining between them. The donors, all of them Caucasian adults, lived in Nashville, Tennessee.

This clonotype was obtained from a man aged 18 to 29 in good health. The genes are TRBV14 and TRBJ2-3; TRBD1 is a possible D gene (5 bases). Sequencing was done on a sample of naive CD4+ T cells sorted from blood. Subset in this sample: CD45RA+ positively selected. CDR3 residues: CASSQVGLQVDTQYF. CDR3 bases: TGTGCCAGCAGCCAAGTGGGGCTACAGGTGGATACGCAGTATTTT.